This TCR beta chain came from a study of cytomegalovirus exposure and HLA in healthy donors. The germline gives CDR1 SNHLY, CDR2 FYNNEI. V shed 8 bases and J 3 bases; nucleotides not matched to a gene: 6. This CDR3 has 13 amino acids. Study-wide findings and caveats: A later analysis linked a missense DCLRE1C variant to TCR beta V- and J-gene trimming.

As for this clone: The antigen remains undetermined.

PCR employed 60 Vbeta and 13 Jbeta primers. Assay used: immunoSEQ multiplex PCR; TCRdb lists only in-frame clones, some missing. The table shows roughly 150,000 clones, with 80% to 90% occurring only once. The chain recombines TRBV2 with TRBJ1-1, with 7 bases identical to TRBD1. Sequencing was carried out using PBMCs. The receptor was derived from a boy aged 2 to 10 in good health and CMV-seronegative. The CDR3 reads CASDRDRDTEAFF. The CDR3 bases are TGTGCCAGCGACAGGGACCGGGACACTGAAGCTTTCTTT. The full variable domain, completed using reference TRBV2 and TRBJ1-1, is EPEVTQTPSHQVTQMGQEVILRCVPISNHLYFYWYRQILGQKVEFLVSFYNNEISEKSEIFDDQFSVERPDGSNFTLKIRSTKLEDSAMYFCASDRDRDTEAFFGQGTRLTVV.